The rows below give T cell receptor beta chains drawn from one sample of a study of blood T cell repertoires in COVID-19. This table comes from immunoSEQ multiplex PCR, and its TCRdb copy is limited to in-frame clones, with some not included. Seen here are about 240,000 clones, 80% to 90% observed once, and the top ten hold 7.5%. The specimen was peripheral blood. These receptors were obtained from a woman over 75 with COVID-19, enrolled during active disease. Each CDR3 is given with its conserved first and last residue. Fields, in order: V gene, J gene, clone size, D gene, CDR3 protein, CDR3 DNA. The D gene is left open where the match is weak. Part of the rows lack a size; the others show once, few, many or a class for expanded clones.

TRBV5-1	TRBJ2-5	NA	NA	CASSFKETQYF	TGCGCCAGCAGCTTCAAAGAGACCCAGTACTTC
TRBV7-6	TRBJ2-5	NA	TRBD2	CASSFGTSGGARETQYF	TGTGCCAGCAGCTTTGGGACTAGCGGGGGGGCACGGGAGACCCAGTACTTC
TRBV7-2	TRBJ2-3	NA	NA	CASSSPGLSTDTQYF	TGTGCCAGCAGCTCTCCGGGACTTTCCACAGATACGCAGTATTTT
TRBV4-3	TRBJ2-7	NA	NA	CASSQATGPYEQYF	TGCGCCAGCAGCCAAGCCACAGGGCCCTACGAGCAGTACTTC
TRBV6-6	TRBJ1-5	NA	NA	CASSLRNQPQHF	TGTGCCAGCAGTCTCCGTAATCAGCCCCAGCATTTT
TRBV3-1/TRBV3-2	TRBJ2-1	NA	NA	CASSQRDWSYNEQFF	TGTGCCAGCAGCCAACGGGACTGGTCCTACAATGAGCAGTTCTTC
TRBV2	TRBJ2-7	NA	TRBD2	CASSPLGRTSGSYEQYF	TGTGCCAGCAGTCCCCTCGGTCGGACTAGCGGGAGCTACGAGCAGTACTTC
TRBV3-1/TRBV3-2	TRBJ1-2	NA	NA	CASSQGQTNYGYTF	TGTGCCAGCAGCCAAGGACAGACTAACTATGGCTACACCTTC
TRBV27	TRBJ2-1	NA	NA	CASSISGPYNEQFF	TGTGCCAGCAGTATAAGTGGCCCCTACAATGAGCAGTTCTTC
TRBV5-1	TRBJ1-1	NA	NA	CASSLDSRNTEAFF	TGCGCCAGCAGCTTGGACAGCCGGAACACTGAAGCTTTCTTT
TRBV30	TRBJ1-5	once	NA	CAWSAQGNQPQHF	TGTGCCTGGAGTGCCCAGGGGAATCAGCCCCAGCATTTT
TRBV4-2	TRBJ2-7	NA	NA	CASSQVGFLGLMHEQYF	TGTGCCAGCAGCCAAGTCGGCTTTCTCGGACTGATGCACGAGCAGTACTTC
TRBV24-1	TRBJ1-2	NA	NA	CATSDSVNYGYTF	TGTGCCACCAGTGACTCCGTCAACTATGGCTACACCTTC
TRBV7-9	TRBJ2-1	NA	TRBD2	CASSSGGLAGPFEGNEQFF	TGTGCCAGCAGCTCCGGGGGACTAGCGGGGCCCTTCGAGGGGAATGAGCAGTTCTTC
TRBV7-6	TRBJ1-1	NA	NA	CASSAGRGRTEAFF	TGTGCCAGCAGCGCGGGAAGGGGAAGGACTGAAGCTTTCTTT
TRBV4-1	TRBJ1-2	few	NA	CASSQVGLLKGYTF	TGCGCCAGCAGCCAAGTGGGGCTACTGAAGGGCTACACCTTC
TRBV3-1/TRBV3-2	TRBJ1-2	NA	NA	CASSQAANYGYTF	TGTGCCAGCAGCCAAGCAGCTAACTATGGCTACACCTTC
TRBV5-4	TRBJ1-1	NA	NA	CASSLAGLLNTEAFF	TGTGCCAGCAGCTTGGCAGGACTCCTGAACACTGAAGCTTTCTTT
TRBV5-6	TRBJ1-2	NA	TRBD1	CASSSRQGAGGYTF	TGTGCCAGCAGTTCGAGACAGGGGGCGGGTGGCTACACCTTC
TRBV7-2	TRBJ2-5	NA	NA	CASSFDGSRRETQYF	TGTGCCAGCAGCTTCGACGGATCGAGGAGAGAGACCCAGTACTTC
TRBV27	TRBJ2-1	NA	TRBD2	CASSSETSVSYNEQFF	TGTGCCAGCAGTTCGGAGACTAGCGTGTCCTACAATGAGCAGTTCTTC
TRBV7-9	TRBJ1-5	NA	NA	CASSLAAGGGNQPQHF	TGTGCCAGCAGCTTAGCGGCAGGAGGAGGCAATCAGCCCCAGCATTTT
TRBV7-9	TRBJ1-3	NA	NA	CASSPQGDTVGRNTIYF	TGTGCCAGCAGCCCTCAAGGGGACACCGTCGGTCGGAACACCATATATTTT
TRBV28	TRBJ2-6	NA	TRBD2	CASSSGTRSGANVLTF	TGTGCCAGCAGTAGCGGGACGCGCTCTGGGGCCAACGTCCTGACTTTC
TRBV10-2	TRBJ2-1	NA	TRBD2	CASSSAGGPPFF	TGCGCCAGCAGTTCAGCGGGAGGGCCCCCGTTCTTC
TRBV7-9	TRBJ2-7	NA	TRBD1	CASSPWTGSYEQYF	TGTGCCAGCAGCCCGTGGACAGGTTCCTACGAGCAGTACTTC
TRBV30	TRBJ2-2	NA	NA	CAWSRTRGTGELFF	TGTGCCTGGAGTCGAACTAGAGGCACCGGGGAGCTGTTTTTT
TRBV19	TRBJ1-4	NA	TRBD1	CASSPGQGGEKLFF	TGTGCCAGTAGCCCGGGACAGGGAGGGGAAAAACTGTTTTTT
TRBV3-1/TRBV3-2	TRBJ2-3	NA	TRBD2	CASSQDLAGVSDTQYF	TGTGCCAGCAGCCAAGATCTAGCGGGAGTGTCAGATACGCAGTATTTT
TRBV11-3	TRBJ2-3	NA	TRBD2	CASSRGTSGSDTQYF	TGTGCCAGCAGCCGCGGGACTAGCGGGAGCGATACGCAGTATTTT
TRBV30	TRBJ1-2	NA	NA	CALTRGGYGYTF	TGTGCCCTGACCCGAGGGGGCTATGGCTACACCTTC
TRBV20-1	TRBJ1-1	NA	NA	CSARPGQEAFF	TGCAGTGCTAGACCAGGACAAGAAGCTTTCTTT